Below are 28 T cell receptor beta chains sequenced from a single sample in a study of CD8 T cells in ankylosing spondylitis. Study findings and constraints: The study identified a TCR beta motif of several highly homologous variants that appeared characteristic of ankylosing spondylitis blood.

No antigens are known for them. TCRdb used MiXCR to reprocess the 5' RACE reads, holding one entry per CDR3 protein. The data hold approximately 550,000 distinct CDR3 sequences, with roughly 13% observed a single time. Sequences were obtained from blood, either unsorted or a sorted T cell fraction (not recorded which). Source of these receptors: a male donor with ankylosing spondylitis.

V usage is TRBV5-6 and J usage is TRBJ2-3, with a possible D match to TRBD2 (6 bases). The CDR3 is 15 amino acids. Germline V lookup: CDR1 SGHDT, CDR2 YYEEEE. Trimming stripped 1 base from V and 4 bases from J, with 13 bases between. CDR3 protein: CASSLLREISDTQYF. In DNA, the CDR3 is TGTGCCAGCAGCTTGCTACGGGAGATTTCAGATACGCAGTATTTT.

This chain connects TRBV7-2 to TRBJ1-1, with no clear D. The CDR3 has 14 residues. CDR1 SGHTA and CDR2 FQGNSA come from the germline V gene. Deletions cut 5 bases from V and 3 bases from J, with 13 bases between. The DNA for the CDR3 is TGTGCCAGCAGCACCCAGGCTGGTGACACTGAAGCTTTCTTT. Translating it yields CASSTQAGDTEAFF. Complete variable domain (other parts from reference TRBV7-2 and TRBJ1-1): GAGVSQSPSNKVTEKGKDVELRCDPISGHTALYWYRQSLGQGLEFLIYFQGNSAPDKSGLPSDRFSAERTGGSVSTLTIQRTQQEDSAVYLCASSTQAGDTEAFFGQGTRLTVV.

This clonotype was seen ten or more times. The rearrangement uses TRBV5-1 and TRBJ2-7; possibly TRBD2 for D (6 bases). The germline gives CDR1 SGHRS, CDR2 YFSETQ. V was cut by 0 bases and J by 0 bases, with 7 bases left in between. This CDR3 comprises 14 residues. CDR3 sequence (DNA): TGCGCCAGCAGCTTGGACGGGAGCTCCTACGAGCAGTACGTC. It is translated as CASSLDGSSYEQYV.

The sample holds many counts of this clonotype. The genes are TRBV12-3 or TRBV12-4 and TRBJ2-2; TRBD2 agrees at 9 bases. V shed 1 base and J 5 bases; nucleotides not matched to a gene: 8. The CDR3 sequence is 17 residues long. Written as DNA, the CDR3 is TGTGCCAGCAGTTTAGGTTGGGGTAGCGGGAGTACCGGGGAGCTGTTTTTT. Translation: CASSLGWGSGSTGELFF.

The chain employs TRBV29-1 and TRBJ2-3, with a tentative D call TRBD2 (7 bases). This CDR3 is 16 amino acids long. CDR1 is SQVTM and CDR2 is ANQGSEA in the germline V gene. The V and J ends lost 5 bases and 2 bases respectively, with 20 bases between them. CDR3 loop: CSVLFRGAPDTDTQYF. Written as DNA, the CDR3 is TGCAGCGTTCTTTTTCGGGGGGCTCCAGACACAGATACGCAGTATTTT.

The sample holds a few counts of this clonotype. The chain has TRBV20-1 and TRBJ2-1, with D tentatively TRBD1 (5 bases). CDR1 and CDR2 from the germline V gene are DFQATT and SNEGSKA (reference sequence). Trimming cost V 0 bases and J 4 bases, with 13 bases left between them. This CDR3 is 15 amino acids long. CDR3 DNA sequence: TGCAGTGCTAGAGATTTACGCCGACAGTACAATGAGCAGTTCTTC. Translation gives CSARDLRRQYNEQFF.

The chain joins TRBV25-1 to TRBJ1-4; 10 bases match TRBD1. The CDR3 is made up of 15 amino acids. The junction had 8 bases not matched to a gene; V was cut back by 6 bases and J by 7 bases. From germline, CDR1 is MGHDK and CDR2 SYGVNS. In DNA form, the CDR3 reads TGTGCCAGCAGGGGCGGACAGGGGGTAGGTGAAAAACTGTTTTTT. Translated, it gives CASRGGQGVGEKLFF. The full variable domain, with the rest looked up from reference TRBV25-1 and TRBJ1-4, is EADIYQTPRYLVIGTGKKITLECSQTMGHDKMYWYQQDPGMELHLIHYSYGVNSTEKGDLSSESTVSRIRTEHFPLTLESARPSHTSQYLCASRGGQGVGEKLFFGSGTQLSVL.

The chain uses TRBV18 and TRBJ1-5; D gene ambiguous. The germline CDR1 and CDR2 sequences are KGHSH and LQKENI. The CDR3 sequence is 13 residues long. Trimming stripped 3 bases from V and 7 bases from J, with 10 bases between. CDR3 nucleotides: TGTGCCAGCTCACCCGCTAGAATCCAGCCCCAGCATTTT. As protein: CASSPARIQPQHF.

CDR3 sequence (DNA): TGTGCCAGCAGTTTAGAGGGACCGACCTACAATGAGCAGTTCTTC. Its protein is CASSLEGPTYNEQFF. The chain uses TRBV27 and TRBJ2-1; D is perhaps TRBD1 or TRBD2 (5 bases each). The length of the CDR3 is 15 residues. V lost 2 bases and J lost 2, with 10 bases in between. Germline V gene data show CDR1 as MNHEY and CDR2 as SMNVEV (reference sequence).

V usage is TRBV11-2 and J usage is TRBJ2-1, with 9 nucleotides matching TRBD1. V lost 5 bases, J lost 5 bases, and 4 bases stayed unmatched. The CDR3 runs 14 residues. The V gene's germline CDR1 is SGHAT and CDR2 FQNNGV. The CDR3 reads CASSATGGDNEQFF. CDR3 sequence (DNA): TGTGCCAGCAGCGCGACAGGGGGAGACAATGAGCAGTTCTTC. Together with reference TRBV11-2 and TRBJ2-1, the CDR3 gives the full variable domain: EAGVAQSPRYKIIEKRQSVAFWCNPISGHATLYWYQQILGQGPKLLIQFQNNGVVDDSQLPKDRFSAERLKGVDSTLKIQPAKLEDSAVYLCASSATGGDNEQFFGPGTRLTVL.

The V call is TRBV6-1, the J call TRBJ2-7; unclear D gene. V lost 2 bases and J 7 bases, leaving 6 bases between the germline ends. Germline lookup yields CDR1 MNHNS and CDR2 SASEGT. This CDR3 has 11 amino acids. The CDR3 region is CASSETREQYF. The CDR3 DNA reads TGTGCCAGCAGTGAAACCCGGGAGCAGTACTTC.

This clonotype showed up many times. The chain couples TRBV27 to TRBJ1-5; D gene ambiguous. V was shortened by 4 bases and J by 5 bases, with 12 bases between the two germline ends. The CDR3 spans 14 residues. CDR1 is MNHEY, CDR2 SMNVEV, per germline (reference sequence). In DNA form, the CDR3 reads TGTGCCAGCAGTTACGGACGGAGCTATCAGCCCCAGCATTTT. Translation gives CASSYGRSYQPQHF.

This clonotype was counted at least ten times. The rearrangement joins TRBV5-6 to TRBJ1-1; D is perhaps TRBD1 (6 bases). The CDR3 covers 16 residues. Trimming stripped 7 bases from V and 1 base from J, with 20 bases between. Germline V gene lookup returns CDR1 SGHDT and CDR2 YYEEEE. CDR3 amino acids: CASARGTGRANTEAFF. The CDR3 DNA reads TGTGCCAGCGCCAGGGGAACCGGGAGGGCGAACACTGAAGCTTTCTTT.

This rearrangement joins TRBV5-1 to TRBJ2-3, with 7 bases that match TRBD2. Trimming at V came to 4 bases and at J to 9 bases, leaving 11 bases not matched to a gene. Germline V CDR1 and CDR2: SGHRS, YFSETQ. The CDR3 contains 14 residues. The CDR3 reads CASSVARDYLTQYF. The CDR3 nucleotides read TGCGCCAGCAGCGTTGCCCGGGACTATCTCACGCAGTATTTT. Combining the CDR3 with reference TRBV5-1 and TRBJ2-3 gives the whole variable domain KAGVTQTPRYLIKTRGQQVTLSCSPISGHRSVSWYQQTPGQGLQFLFEYFSETQRNKGNFPGRFSGRQFSNSRSEMNVSTLELGDSALYLCASSVARDYLTQYFGPGTRLTVL.

The V and J genes are TRBV12-3 or TRBV12-4 and TRBJ2-2; D gene uncertain. This CDR3 contains 14 residues. Trimming left V 5 bases short and J 1 base short, with 8 bases between. The CDR3 reads CASSIGRNTGELFF. The CDR3, as DNA: TGTGCCAGCAGTATCGGACGGAACACCGGGGAGCTGTTTTTT.

This clonotype was found a few times. Here the CDR3 DNA reads TGTGCCACCGCAGCGGGAGAAGCAAATGAGCAGTTCTTC. This sequence encodes CATAAGEANEQFF. The V gene is TRBV24-1, the J gene TRBJ2-1; 8 bases line up with TRBD2. CDR3 length: 13 amino acids. CDR1 is KGHDR, CDR2 SFDVKD, per germline. V shed 9 bases, J shed 7 bases, and the junction held 7 bases outside the gene matches.

V usage is TRBV7-9 and J usage is TRBJ2-5; D not resolved. V was shortened by 5 bases and J by 0 bases, with 13 bases between the two germline ends. Germline loops: CDR1 SEHNR, CDR2 FQNEAQ (reference sequence). The CDR3 has 15 amino acids. The CDR3 protein is CASSPAYEYQETQYF. In DNA, the CDR3 is TGTGCCAGCAGCCCGGCATACGAATACCAAGAGACCCAGTACTTC.

The rearrangement uses TRBV20-1 and TRBJ1-5, with TRBD1 as a possible D gene (6 bases). CDR1 is DFQATT and CDR2 is SNEGSKA in the germline V gene (reference sequence). This CDR3 is 15 amino acids long. V was shortened by 1 base and J by 0 bases, with 10 bases between the two germline ends. The CDR3 here is CSARARQASNQPQHF. In DNA, the CDR3 is TGCAGTGCTAGAGCGCGACAGGCTAGCAATCAGCCCCAGCATTTT.

This clonotype was seen many times. V usage is TRBV5-1 and J usage is TRBJ2-3, with 12 bases matching TRBD2. With V trimmed by 0 bases and J by 4 bases, 3 bases remained unmatched. The CDR3 is made up of 16 amino acids. CDR1 and CDR2 from the germline V gene are SGHRS and YFSETQ. The CDR3 region has the DNA TGCGCCAGCAGCTTGGAGCTAGCGGGAGGGCCAGATACGCAGTATTTT. Amino acid sequence: CASSLELAGGPDTQYF.

V gene TRBV20-1 combines with J gene TRBJ2-1; 11 bases are a match to TRBD2. Trimming at V came to 8 bases and at J to 6 bases, leaving 15 bases not matched to a gene. This CDR3 contains 16 residues. Germline CDR1 DFQATT, CDR2 SNEGSKA (reference sequence). This chain's CDR3 is CSTLKGASGGSNEQFF. Written as DNA, the CDR3 is TGCAGTACGCTAAAAGGGGCTAGCGGGGGGAGCAATGAGCAGTTCTTC.

The chain recombines TRBV6-6 with TRBJ2-1; D remains ambiguous. Germline V lookup: CDR1 MNHNY, CDR2 SVGAGI (reference sequence). CDR3 size: 11 residues. Trimming stripped 2 bases from V and 8 bases from J, with 4 bases between. The CDR3 bases are TGTGCCAGCAGTTACATGGATGAGCAGTTCTTC. Translation: CASSYMDEQFF.

This clonotype was seen many times. This chain connects TRBV7-9 to TRBJ1-5; D remains unclear. This CDR3 contains 15 residues. Germline CDR1 reads SEHNR; CDR2 reads FQNEAQ (reference sequence). V shed 5 bases and J shed 4 bases, with 15 bases lying between them. For the CDR3, the DNA is TGTGCCAGCAGCCCCCTTGGTAGTGAGAATCAGCCCCAGCATTTT. The encoded protein is CASSPLGSENQPQHF.

CDR3 nucleotide sequence: TGTGCCAGCAGCCAAGGGGTAGCGGGAGCGGGCTGGGAGCTGTTTTTT. Protein product: CASSQGVAGAGWELFF. The rearrangement links TRBV3-1 to TRBJ2-2; 9 bases are shared with TRBD2. Trimming removed 1 base from V and 9 bases from J; junction bases left unmatched: 9. From germline, CDR1 is LGHDT and CDR2 YNNKEL (reference sequence). The CDR3 has 16 residues.

This clonotype was observed a few times. The chain has TRBV27 and TRBJ2-1; D is unclear. The CDR3 covers 12 residues. Per germline, CDR1 MNHEY and CDR2 SMNVEV (reference sequence). The V end was cut by 5 bases, the J end by 2 bases, with 4 bases between. The CDR3 spells CASSRPYNEQFF. The CDR3 DNA sequence: TGTGCCAGCAGTCGGCCCTACAATGAGCAGTTCTTC.

This clonotype has a count of ten or more. J is TRBJ2-3 and V is TRBV5-1, with 8 positions matching TRBD1. There are 16 residues in the CDR3. Germline CDR1 is SGHRS and CDR2 is YFSETQ. V lost 0 bases to trimming and J lost 2 bases; unmatched junction nucleotides: 5. The CDR3 DNA reads as TGCGCCAGCAGCTTGGAGGCAGGGGGCCCCACAGATACGCAGTATTTT. Translated: CASSLEAGGPTDTQYF.

This clonotype has ten or more counts. The chain has TRBV12-3 or TRBV12-4 and TRBJ2-1; D ambiguous. The germline V and J ends were trimmed by 6 bases and 8 bases, with 14 bases remaining between them. There are 13 residues in the CDR3. The CDR3 DNA is TGTGCCAGCAGCCTCGGGCCTCTATATGAGCAGTTCTTC. It translates to CASSLGPLYEQFF.

In its sample, this clonotype was seen a few times. The chain is built from TRBV6-1 and TRBJ2-7; D is possibly TRBD2 (6 bases). The CDR3 loop spans 15 amino acids. Germline CDR1 and CDR2: MNHNS and SASEGT. Deletions cut 5 bases from V and 3 bases from J, with 17 bases between. The CDR3 DNA reads as TGTGCCAGCAGTCCACCAGCGGGTGGCGACTACGAGCAGTACGTC. It codes for CASSPPAGGDYEQYV.

This clonotype was observed many times. This chain links TRBV6-2 or TRBV6-3 with TRBJ2-2; no clear D. Germline V gene lookup returns CDR1 MNHEY and CDR2 SVGEGT. The CDR3 sequence is 14 residues long. V was trimmed by 4 bases and J by 4 bases, leaving 10 bases between them. For the CDR3, the DNA is TGTGCCAGCAGTTTCGAGCGTCTCACCGGGGAGCTGTTTTTT. This sequence encodes CASSFERLTGELFF.